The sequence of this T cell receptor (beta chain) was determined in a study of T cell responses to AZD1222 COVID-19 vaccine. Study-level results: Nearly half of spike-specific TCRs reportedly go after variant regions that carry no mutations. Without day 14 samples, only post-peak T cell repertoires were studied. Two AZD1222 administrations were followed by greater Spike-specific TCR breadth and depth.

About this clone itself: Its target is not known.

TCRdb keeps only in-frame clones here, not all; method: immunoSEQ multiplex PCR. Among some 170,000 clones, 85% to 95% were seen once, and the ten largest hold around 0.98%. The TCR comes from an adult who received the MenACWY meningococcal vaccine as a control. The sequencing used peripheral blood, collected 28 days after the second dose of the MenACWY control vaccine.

The CDR3 protein is CAGRSREGVYQPQHF. The CDR3 nucleotides read TGTGCCGGACGAAGCCGGGAGGGGGTTTATCAGCCCCAGCATTTT. The J gene is TRBJ1-5, the V gene TRBV28; TRBD1 is a possible D gene (6 bases). Germline V gene data show CDR1 as MDHEN and CDR2 as SYDVKM. The CDR3 loop spans 15 amino acids. Trimming shortened V by 11 bases and J by 5 bases, and 22 bases separated the two germline ends. Full variable domain (missing parts from reference TRBV28 and TRBJ1-5): DVKVTQSSRYLVKRTGEKVFLECVQDMDHENMFWYRQDPGLGLRLIYFSYDVKMKEKGDIPEGYSVSREKKERFSLILESASTNQTSMYLCAGRSREGVYQPQHFGDGTRLSIL.